The entry below gives a single TCR beta chain sequence along with its context. These data originate in a study of blood T cell repertoires in COVID-19. Assay: immunoSEQ multiplex PCR; the TCRdb copy retains only in-frame clones and omits some. Counted here are roughly 330,000 clones, more than 70% occurring once; the ten biggest clones make up roughly 5.2%. Trimming left V 7 bases short and J 3 bases short, with 25 bases between. This CDR3 has 18 residues. From germline, CDR1 is MDHEN and CDR2 SYDVKM. The rearrangement links TRBV28 to TRBJ1-3; D remains unclear. The origin of this receptor is a woman in her twenties or thirties who had recovered from COVID-19. Source material: PBMCs or T cells enriched from blood (not recorded which). The CDR3 DNA reads as TGTGCCAGCACTTCAAATCGGGTCGTCCCCGGAGGTGGAAACACCATATATTTT. Amino acids: CASTSNRVVPGGGNTIYF. The full variable domain, rest sourced from reference TRBV28 and TRBJ1-3, is DVKVTQSSRYLVKRTGEKVFLECVQDMDHENMFWYRQDPGLGLRLIYFSYDVKMKEKGDIPEGYSVSREKKERFSLILESASTNQTSMYLCASTSNRVVPGGGNTIYFGEGSWLTVV.